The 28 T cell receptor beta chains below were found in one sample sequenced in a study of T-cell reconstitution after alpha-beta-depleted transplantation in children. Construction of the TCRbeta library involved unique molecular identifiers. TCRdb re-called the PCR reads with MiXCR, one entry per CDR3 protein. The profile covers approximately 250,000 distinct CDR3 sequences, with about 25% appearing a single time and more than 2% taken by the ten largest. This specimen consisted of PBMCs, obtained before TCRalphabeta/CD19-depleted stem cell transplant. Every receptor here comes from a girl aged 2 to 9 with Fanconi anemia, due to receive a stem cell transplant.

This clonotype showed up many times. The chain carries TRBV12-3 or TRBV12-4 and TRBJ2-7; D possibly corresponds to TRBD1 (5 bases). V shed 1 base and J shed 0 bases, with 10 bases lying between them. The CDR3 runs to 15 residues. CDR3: CASSLGQGSSYEQYF. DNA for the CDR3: TGTGCCAGCAGTTTAGGTCAGGGTAGCTCCTACGAGCAGTACTTC.

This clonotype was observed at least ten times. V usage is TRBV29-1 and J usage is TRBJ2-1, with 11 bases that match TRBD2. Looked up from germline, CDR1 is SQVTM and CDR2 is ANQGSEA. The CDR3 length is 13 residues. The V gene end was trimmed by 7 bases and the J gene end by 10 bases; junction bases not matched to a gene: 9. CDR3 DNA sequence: TGCAGCGCTACTAGCGGGAGAATGTGGGAGCAGTTCTTC. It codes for CSATSGRMWEQFF.

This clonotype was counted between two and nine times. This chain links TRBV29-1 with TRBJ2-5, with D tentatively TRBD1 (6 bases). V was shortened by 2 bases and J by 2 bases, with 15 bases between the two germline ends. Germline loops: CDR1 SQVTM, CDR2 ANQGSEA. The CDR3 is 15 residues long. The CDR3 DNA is TGCAGCGTTGAACCGCGGACAGTTTTACAAGAGACCCAGTACTTC. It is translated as CSVEPRTVLQETQYF.

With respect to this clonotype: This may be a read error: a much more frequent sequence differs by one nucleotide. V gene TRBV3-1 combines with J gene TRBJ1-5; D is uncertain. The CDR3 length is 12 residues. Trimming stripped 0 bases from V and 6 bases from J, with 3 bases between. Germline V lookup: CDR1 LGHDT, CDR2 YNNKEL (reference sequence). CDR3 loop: CASSQDPQPQHF. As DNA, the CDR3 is TGTGCCAGCAGCCAAGATCCTCAGCCCCAGCATTTT.

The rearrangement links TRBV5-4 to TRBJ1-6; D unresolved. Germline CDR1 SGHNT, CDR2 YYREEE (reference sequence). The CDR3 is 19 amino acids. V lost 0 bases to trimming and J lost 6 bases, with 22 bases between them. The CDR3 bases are TGTGCCAGCAGCTTGGCCCCGTCCCGGAGTGGAGGAATTAATTCACCCCTCCACTTT. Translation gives CASSLAPSRSGGINSPLHF.

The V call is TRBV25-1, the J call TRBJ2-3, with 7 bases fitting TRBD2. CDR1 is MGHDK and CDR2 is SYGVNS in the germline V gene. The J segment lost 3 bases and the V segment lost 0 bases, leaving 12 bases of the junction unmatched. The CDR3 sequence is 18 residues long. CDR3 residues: CASSEYFQAAGVTDTQYF. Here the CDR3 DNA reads TGTGCCAGCAGTGAATATTTTCAAGCGGCGGGAGTAACAGATACGCAGTATTTT.

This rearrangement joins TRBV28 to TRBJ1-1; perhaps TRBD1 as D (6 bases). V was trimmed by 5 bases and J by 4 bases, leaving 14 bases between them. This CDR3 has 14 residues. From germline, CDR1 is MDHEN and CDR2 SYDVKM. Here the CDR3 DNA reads TGTGCCAGCAGTGAACAGGGTGAGGGCACTGAAGCTTTCTTT. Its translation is CASSEQGEGTEAFF.

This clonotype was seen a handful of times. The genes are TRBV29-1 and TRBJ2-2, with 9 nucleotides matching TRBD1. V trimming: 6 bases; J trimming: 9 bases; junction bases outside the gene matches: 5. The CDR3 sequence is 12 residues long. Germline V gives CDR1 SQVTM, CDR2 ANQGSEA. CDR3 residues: CSVTGQGRELFF. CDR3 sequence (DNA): TGCAGCGTGACGGGACAGGGTAGGGAGCTGTTTTTT.

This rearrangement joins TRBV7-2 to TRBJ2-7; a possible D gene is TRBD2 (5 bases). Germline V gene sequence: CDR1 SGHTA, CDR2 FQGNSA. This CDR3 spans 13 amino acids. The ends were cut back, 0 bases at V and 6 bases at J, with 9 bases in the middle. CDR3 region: CASSLAGAPEQYF. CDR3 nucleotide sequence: TGTGCCAGCAGCTTAGCGGGAGCCCCCGAGCAGTACTTC. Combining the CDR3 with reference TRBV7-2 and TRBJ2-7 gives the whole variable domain GAGVSQSPSNKVTEKGKDVELRCDPISGHTALYWYRQSLGQGLEFLIYFQGNSAPDKSGLPSDRFSAERTGGSVSTLTIQRTQQEDSAVYLCASSLAGAPEQYFGPGTRLTVT.

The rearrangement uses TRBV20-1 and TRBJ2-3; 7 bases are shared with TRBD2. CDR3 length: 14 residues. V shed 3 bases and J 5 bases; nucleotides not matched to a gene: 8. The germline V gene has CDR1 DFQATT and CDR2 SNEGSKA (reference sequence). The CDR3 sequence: CSASDAGAIDTQYF. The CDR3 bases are TGCAGTGCTAGCGATGCGGGAGCGATAGATACGCAGTATTTT.

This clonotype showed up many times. CDR3 loop: CASSKHSGSLETQYF. CDR3 in DNA: TGTGCCAGCAGTAAGCATAGCGGGAGTCTGGAGACCCAGTACTTC. V is TRBV12-3 or TRBV12-4 and J is TRBJ2-5, with 9 bases matching TRBD2. The V segment lost 5 bases and the J segment 5 bases; nucleotides outside the gene matches: 9. CDR3 size: 15 residues.

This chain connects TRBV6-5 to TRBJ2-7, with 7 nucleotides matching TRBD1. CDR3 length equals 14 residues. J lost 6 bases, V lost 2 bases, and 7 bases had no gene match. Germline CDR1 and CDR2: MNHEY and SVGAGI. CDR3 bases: TGTGCCAGCAGTTACAGAACCCGGGACAGCGAGCAGTACTTC. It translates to CASSYRTRDSEQYF.

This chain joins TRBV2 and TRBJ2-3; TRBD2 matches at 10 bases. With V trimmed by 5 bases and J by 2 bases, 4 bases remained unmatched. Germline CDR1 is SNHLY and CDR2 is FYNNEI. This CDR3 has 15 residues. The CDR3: CASSTSGADTDTQYF. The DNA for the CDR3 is TGTGCCAGCAGTACTAGCGGGGCCGACACAGATACGCAGTATTTT.

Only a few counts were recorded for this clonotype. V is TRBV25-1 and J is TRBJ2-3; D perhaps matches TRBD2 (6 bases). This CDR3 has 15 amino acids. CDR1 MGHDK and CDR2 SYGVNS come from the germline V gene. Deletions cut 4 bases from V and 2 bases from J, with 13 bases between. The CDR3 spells CASSVKRANTDTQYF. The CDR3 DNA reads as TGTGCCAGCAGTGTCAAGCGGGCAAACACAGATACGCAGTATTTT.

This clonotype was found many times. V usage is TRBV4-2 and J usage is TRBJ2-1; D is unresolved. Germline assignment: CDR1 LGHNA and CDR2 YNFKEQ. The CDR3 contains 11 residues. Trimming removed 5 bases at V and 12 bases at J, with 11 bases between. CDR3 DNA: TGTGCCAGCAGCTCATCCGACGTGCAGTTCTTC. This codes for CASSSSDVQFF.

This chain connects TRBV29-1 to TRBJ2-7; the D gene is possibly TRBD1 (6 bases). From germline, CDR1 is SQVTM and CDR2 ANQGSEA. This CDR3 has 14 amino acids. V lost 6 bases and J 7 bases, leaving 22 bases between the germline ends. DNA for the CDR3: TGCAGCGTCCTCCGGGACACGATGCCAGGGGAGCAGTACTTC. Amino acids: CSVLRDTMPGEQYF.

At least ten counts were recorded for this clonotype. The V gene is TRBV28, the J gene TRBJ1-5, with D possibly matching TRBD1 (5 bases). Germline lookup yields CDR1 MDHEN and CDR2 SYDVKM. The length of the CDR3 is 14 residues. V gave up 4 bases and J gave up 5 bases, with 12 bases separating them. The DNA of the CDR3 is TGTGCCAGCAGTTCGACCGGGGACCATCAGCCCCAGCATTTT. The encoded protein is CASSSTGDHQPQHF.

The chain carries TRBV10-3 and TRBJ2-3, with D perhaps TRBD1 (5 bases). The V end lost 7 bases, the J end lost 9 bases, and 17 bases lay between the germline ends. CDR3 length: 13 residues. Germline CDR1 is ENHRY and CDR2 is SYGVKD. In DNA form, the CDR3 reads TGTGCCATCACGATGTTCCAGGGAAGAACGCAGTATTTT. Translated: CAITMFQGRTQYF.

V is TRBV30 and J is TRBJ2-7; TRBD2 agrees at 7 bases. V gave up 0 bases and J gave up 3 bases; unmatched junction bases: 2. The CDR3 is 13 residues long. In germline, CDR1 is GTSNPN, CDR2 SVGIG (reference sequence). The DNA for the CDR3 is TGTGCCTGGAGTGTAGGGAGGGACTACGAGCAGTACTTC. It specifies CAWSVGRDYEQYF.

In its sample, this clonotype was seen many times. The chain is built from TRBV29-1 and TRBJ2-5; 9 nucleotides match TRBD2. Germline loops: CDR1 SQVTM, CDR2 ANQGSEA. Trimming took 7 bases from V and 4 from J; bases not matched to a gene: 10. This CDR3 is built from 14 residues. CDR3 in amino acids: CSAIKSGRIETQYF. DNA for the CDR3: TGCAGCGCCATAAAAAGCGGGAGGATAGAGACCCAGTACTTC.

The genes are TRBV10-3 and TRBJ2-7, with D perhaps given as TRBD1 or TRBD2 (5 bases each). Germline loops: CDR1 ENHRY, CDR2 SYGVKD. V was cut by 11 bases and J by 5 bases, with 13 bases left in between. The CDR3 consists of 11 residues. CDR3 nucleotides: TGTGCCGCCAAACAGGAGGACGAGCAGTACTTC. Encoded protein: CAAKQEDEQYF.

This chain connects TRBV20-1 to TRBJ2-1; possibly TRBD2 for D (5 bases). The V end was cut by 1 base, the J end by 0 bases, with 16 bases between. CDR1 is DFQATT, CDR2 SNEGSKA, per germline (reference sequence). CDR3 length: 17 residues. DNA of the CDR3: TGCAGTGCTAGAGGAGGGCTTGCGGACCTCTCCTACAATGAGCAGTTCTTC. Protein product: CSARGGLADLSYNEQFF.

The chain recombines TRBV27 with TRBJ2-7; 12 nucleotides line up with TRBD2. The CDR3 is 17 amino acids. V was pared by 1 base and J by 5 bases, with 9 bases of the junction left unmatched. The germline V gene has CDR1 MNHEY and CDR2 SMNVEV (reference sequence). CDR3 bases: TGTGCCAGCAGTTTATTGTCTAGCGGGGGGGCTGTAAACGAGCAGTACTTC. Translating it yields CASSLLSSGGAVNEQYF.

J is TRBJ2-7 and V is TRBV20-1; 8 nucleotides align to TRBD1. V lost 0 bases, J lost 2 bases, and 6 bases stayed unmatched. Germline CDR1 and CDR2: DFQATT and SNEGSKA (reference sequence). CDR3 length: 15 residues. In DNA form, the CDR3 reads TGCAGTGCTAGAGACCGCAGGACAGGGCCCTACGAGCAGTACTTC. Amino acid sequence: CSARDRRTGPYEQYF.

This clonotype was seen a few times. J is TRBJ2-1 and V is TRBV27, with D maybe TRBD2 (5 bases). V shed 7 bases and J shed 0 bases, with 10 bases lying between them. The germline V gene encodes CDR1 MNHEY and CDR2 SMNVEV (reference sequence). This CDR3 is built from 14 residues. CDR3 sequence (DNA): TGTGCCAGCAATACTAGGCTCTCCTACAATGAGCAGTTCTTC. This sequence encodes CASNTRLSYNEQFF.

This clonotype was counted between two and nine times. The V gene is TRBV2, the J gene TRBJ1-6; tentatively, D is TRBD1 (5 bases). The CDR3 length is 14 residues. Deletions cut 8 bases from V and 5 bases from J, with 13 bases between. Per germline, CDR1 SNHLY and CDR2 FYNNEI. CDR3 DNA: TGTGCCAGCGGGCAGACAGCTGATAATTCACCCCTCCACTTT. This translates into CASGQTADNSPLHF.

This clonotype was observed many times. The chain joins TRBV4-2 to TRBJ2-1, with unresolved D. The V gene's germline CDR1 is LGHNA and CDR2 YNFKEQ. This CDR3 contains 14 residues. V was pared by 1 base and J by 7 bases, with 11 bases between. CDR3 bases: TGTGCCAGCAGCCAAGTTCCAGCAGTGAATGAGCAGTTCTTC. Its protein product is CASSQVPAVNEQFF.

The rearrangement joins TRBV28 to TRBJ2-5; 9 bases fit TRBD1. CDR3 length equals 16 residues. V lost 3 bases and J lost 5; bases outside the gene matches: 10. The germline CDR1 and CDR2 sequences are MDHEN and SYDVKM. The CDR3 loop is CASSFPLTGGGETQYF. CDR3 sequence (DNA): TGTGCCAGCAGTTTTCCCCTGACAGGGGGAGGGGAGACCCAGTACTTC.